A few counts support the clone carrying this T cell receptor (beta chain). The antigen is undetermined. RNA was extracted and reverse transcribed into cDNA as the sequencing template. The protocol was immunoSEQ multiplex PCR, while the TCRdb copy is restricted to in-frame clones and leaves out a portion. Counted here are about 200,000 clones, around 50% occurring once; the ten biggest clones make up approximately 4.9%. The record originates from a study of CD8+ T cells in alopecia areata. Study results and caveats: Affected scalp, especially in alopecia totalis/universalis, had a higher clonality than normal scalp did. Compared with mice, patients displayed less clear TCR sharing, possibly for HLA-related reasons.

This CDR3 has 13 residues. V gave up 7 bases and J gave up 5 bases, with 14 bases separating them. Germline V lookup: CDR1 MNHNY, CDR2 SVGAGI (reference sequence). The V gene is TRBV6-6, the J gene TRBJ2-5, with D possibly being TRBD2 (6 bases). Sequencing was carried out using CD8+ T cells sorted from blood. The sequence derives from a human donor in good health. CDR3 bases: TGTGCCAGCACTCTACAACGGGGGGAGACCCAGTACTTC. Its translation: CASTLQRGETQYF.